The clone carrying this T cell receptor (beta chain) has only one observation. Its antigen remains unknown. 13 Jbeta primers and 60 Vbeta primers were used for the PCR. This table comes from immunoSEQ multiplex PCR, and its TCRdb copy is limited to in-frame clones, with some not included. The data show under 200,000 clones, about 72% seen once. The germline V gene has CDR1 SQVTM and CDR2 ANQGSEA. V lost 3 bases to trimming and J lost 8 bases, with 16 bases between them. This CDR3 region has 14 residues. These data belong to a study of cytomegalovirus exposure and HLA in healthy donors. Across the study: Approximately 190 million T cells yielded roughly 100 million unique TCR beta sequences, as an earlier analysis found. Study-wide points: Per a later analysis, roughly 17,000 TCR beta sequences showed association with HLA alleles at 0.05 false discovery rate.

Those who donated were healthy bone marrow donors. Sequences were obtained from PBMCs. The TCR sequence derives from a man younger than 40 in good health and CMV-seropositive. V is TRBV29-1 and J is TRBJ1-4; tentatively, D is TRBD1 (5 bases). DNA of the CDR3: TGCAGCGTTGACTTTGGGGCCTTCAGGGAAAAACTGTTTTTT. It translates to CSVDFGAFREKLFF.